This T cell receptor beta chain appears in the sequencing data of a study of blood T cell repertoires in COVID-19. Overall study: Sites in the United States, Italy and Spain provided acute and convalescent COVID-19 samples. T cells, B-cell-depleted T cells, or PBMCs supplied cDNA or gDNA.

The CDR3 spans 13 residues. The junction had 4 bases not matched to a gene; V was cut back by 10 bases and J by 3 bases. The germline gives CDR1 KGHDR, CDR2 SFDVKD. Authors' methods: Amplification of reference gene primers provided the estimated nucleated cell counts. This table comes from immunoSEQ multiplex PCR, and its TCRdb copy is limited to in-frame clones, with some not included. V, J and clone size derive from that table, while D and trimming were established from the DNA sequence. The sample consists of around 300,000 clones, 75% to 90% of them appearing once. This clonotype was obtained from a woman aged 45 to 65 with COVID-19, enrolled during active disease. This rearrangement joins TRBV24-1 to TRBJ2-7; 11 bases map to TRBD1. The sample taken for sequencing was peripheral blood. CDR3 loop: CATTGQGGYEQYF. The CDR3 region has the DNA TGTGCCACAACGGGACAGGGGGGCTACGAGCAGTACTTC.